The TCR beta chain under discussion was sequenced for a study of regulatory T cells in long-lasting Graves disease. In the study overall: Those with persistent Graves' disease had received antithyroid drugs for over 5 years with positive TSH receptor antibodies.

Whole-study findings and limits: New patients shared fewer public clonotypes (approximately 1,000) than persistent patients did (around 3,000). Persistent-disease Graves' patients showed less TCR diversity than new cases.

The TCR beta library used iRepertoire HTBI primers with Arm-PCR amplification of CDR3. One entry per CDR3 protein, called by TCRdb with MiXCR from the multiplex PCR reads. This table has some 430,000 distinct CDR3 sequences, about 22% appearing once. Stated time point: persistent/refractory GD, antithyroid drugs over 5 years with positive TRAb. PBMC-derived RNA was used for the TCR library. By American Thyroid Association guidelines, Graves' disease was diagnosed in the cohort. As to this clonotype: Its antigen is as yet unknown. A read error is likely, as this CDR3 ends without the conserved phenylalanine or tryptophan.

The material sequenced was peripheral blood mononuclear cells (PBMCs), taken when the disease was refractory, from a patient treated with antithyroid drugs. The receptor was derived from a female donor with Graves disease.

In DNA form, the CDR3 reads TGTGCCAGCAGTTTACGAGGAACCCACGAGCAGTACCTC. This encodes CASSLRGTHEQYL. This chain joins TRBV27 and TRBJ2-7; D not resolved. V lost 2 bases and J lost 5, with 10 bases in between. The CDR3 totals 13 residues. Per the germline V gene, CDR1 is MNHEY and CDR2 is SMNVEV (reference sequence).